Below, 7 T cell receptor beta chains from the same sample are listed, as sequenced in a study of cytomegalovirus exposure and HLA in healthy donors. With 60 Vbeta and 13 Jbeta primers, the PCR was carried out. Clones were sequenced by immunoSEQ multiplex PCR, and TCRdb holds only the in-frame ones, with some missing. Of about 170,000 clones in the sample, roughly four fifths were seen once. The sequenced sample consisted of PBMCs. These receptors were collected from a female donor in good health and CMV-seronegative.

V is TRBV5-6 and J is TRBJ2-7, with D tentatively TRBD2 (7 bases). Trimming removed 4 bases at V and 2 bases at J, with 16 bases between. The CDR3 covers 15 residues. Germline values: CDR1 SGHDT, CDR2 YYEEEE. For the CDR3, the DNA is TGTGCCAGCAGCCGGGCCCCGGGGGGCGCCTACGAGCAGTACTTC. It translates to CASSRAPGGAYEQYF.

The chain links TRBV11-2 to TRBJ1-2; 7 bases are shared with TRBD1. CDR3 length: 15 residues. The junction had 7 bases not matched to a gene; V was cut back by 3 bases and J by 3 bases. The germline gives CDR1 SGHAT, CDR2 FQNNGV. CDR3 residues: CASSLAPGTDYGYTF. DNA for the CDR3: TGTGCCAGCAGCTTGGCGCCAGGGACAGACTATGGCTACACCTTC.

The rearrangement uses TRBV6-5 and TRBJ1-2; 8 nucleotides line up with TRBD1. Unmatched junction bases numbered 6, after V lost 8 bases and J lost 4 bases. The germline V gene encodes CDR1 MNHEY and CDR2 SVGAGI. CDR3 length equals 13 residues. The CDR3 coding sequence is TGTGCCAGCGGCGGACAGGGTCCCTATGGCTACACCTTC. Its protein product is CASGGQGPYGYTF.

The sample holds a few counts of this clone. The V gene is TRBV2, the J gene TRBJ1-2, with D tentatively TRBD1 (5 bases). This CDR3 contains 13 residues. Between the trimmed V and J ends, which lost 6 bases and 6 bases, there was a span of 14 bases. CDR1 SNHLY and CDR2 FYNNEI come from the germline V gene. The CDR3 is CASRKGYSDGYTF. The CDR3, as DNA: TGTGCCAGCAGGAAGGGGTATTCGGATGGCTACACCTTC.

The chain is built from TRBV7-8 and TRBJ2-5; D is possibly TRBD1 (6 bases). Near its end, the DNA agrees better with TRBJ2-7, so the J call may be wrong. Per the germline V gene, CDR1 is SGHVS and CDR2 is FQNEAQ. The CDR3 runs to 16 residues. In DNA form, the CDR3 reads TGTGCCAGCAGCCGAGGGGTTGGTTTCAGGGGTTTCGAGCAGTACTTC. Amino acid sequence: CASSRGVGFRGFEQYF.

This clone was counted a few times. The rearrangement joins TRBV6-5 to TRBJ2-7; 9 nucleotides match TRBD2. CDR1 is MNHEY and CDR2 is SVGAGI in the germline V gene. This CDR3 has 13 amino acids. Trimming removed 7 bases from V and 5 bases from J; junction bases left unmatched: 6. DNA for the CDR3: TGTGCCAGCAAGCGCGGGAGGGCTGACGAGCAGTACTTC. It encodes CASKRGRADEQYF.

The chain combines TRBV7-2 with TRBJ2-2; 10 bases line up with TRBD2. Germline loops: CDR1 SGHTA, CDR2 FQGNSA. V was clipped by 1 base and J by 6 bases; unmatched bases: 8. CDR3 length equals 17 residues. The chain's CDR3 is CASSLGPSGSSPGELFF. The DNA of the CDR3 is TGTGCCAGCAGCTTAGGCCCTAGCGGGAGTTCTCCCGGGGAGCTGTTTTTT. Based on the CDR3 plus reference TRBV7-2 and TRBJ2-2, the full variable domain is GAGVSQSPSNKVTEKGKDVELRCDPISGHTALYWYRQSLGQGLEFLIYFQGNSAPDKSGLPSDRFSAERTGGSVSTLTIQRTQQEDSAVYLCASSLGPSGSSPGELFFGEGSRLTVL.